The following is a TCR beta chain sequence with its context. The target antigen is unknown. The entry originates in a study of regulatory T cells in long-lasting Graves disease. The CDR3 covers 14 residues. Germline assignment: CDR1 DFQATT and CDR2 SNEGSKA (reference sequence). V was pared by 6 bases and J by 1 base, with 15 bases between. Findings and caveats of the study: Results may be inaccurate due to the small sample size. TCR diversity was lower in persistent Graves' patients (versus newly diagnosed ones). Favoring TRBV28, TRBJ1-2 and TRBJ2-5 was a feature seen in persistent disease.

In building TCR beta libraries, iRepertoire HTBI primers were used together with Arm-PCR of CDR3 regions. TCRdb fed the multiplex PCR reads into MiXCR, producing one record per CDR3 protein. This table has 600,000 to 850,000 distinct CDR3 sequences, 30% appearing once. Sample time point: persistent/refractory GD, antithyroid drugs over 5 years with positive TRAb. Following extraction of RNA from PBMCs, that RNA was used to make the TCR library. It was an endocrinology department in Xi'an, China, that provided the patients. The sequencing here drew on peripheral blood mononuclear cells (PBMCs), taken when the disease was refractory, from a patient treated with antithyroid drugs. V gene TRBV20-1 combines with J gene TRBJ2-5; D might be TRBD1 (5 bases). The TCR originated in a female donor with Graves disease. CDR3 sequence reads: CSAMTAVIQETQYF. The CDR3 DNA is TGCAGTGCAATGACAGCAGTAATCCAAGAGACCCAGTACTTC.